The T cell receptor (beta chain) described here comes from a study of T-cell reconstitution after alpha-beta-depleted transplantation in children. Broader study findings: After transplant, high TCRbeta diversity at day 60 in some patients arose from surviving recipient T cells and thymic progenitors. The study reportedly traced alpha-beta T cells about two months after transplant to several hundred expanded graft clones. A year post-transplant, T-cell counts and diversity derived mostly from newly produced T cells.

This clonotype was picked up a small number of times. No antigen is known for it. Germline V CDR1 and CDR2: DFQATT, SNEGSKA (reference sequence). The V and J ends lost 0 bases and 3 bases respectively, with 18 bases between them. The CDR3 runs to 16 residues. Unique molecular identifiers tagged the TCRbeta library. Each CDR3 protein gets one entry after TCRdb re-called the PCR reads with MiXCR. The sample has 600,000 to 800,000 distinct CDR3 sequences; less than 15% are singletons. The chain has TRBV20-1 and TRBJ2-7, with D tentatively TRBD2 (6 bases). The source of this sequence is a girl between 2 and 10 years old with congenital amegakaryocytic thrombocytopenia, due to receive a stem cell transplant. The sample in question was PBMCs, obtained before TCRalphabeta/CD19-depleted stem cell transplant. The CDR3 spells CSARDERTGAGYEQYF. CDR3 DNA: TGCAGTGCTAGAGATGAACGGACGGGAGCTGGCTACGAGCAGTACTTC.